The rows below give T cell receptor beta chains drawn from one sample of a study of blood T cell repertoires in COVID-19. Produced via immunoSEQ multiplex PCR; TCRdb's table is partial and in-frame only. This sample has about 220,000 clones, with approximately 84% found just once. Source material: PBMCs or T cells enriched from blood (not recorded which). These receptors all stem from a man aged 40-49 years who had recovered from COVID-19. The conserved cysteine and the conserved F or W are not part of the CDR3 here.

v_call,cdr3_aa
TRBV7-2,ASSAYDRGGNTEAF
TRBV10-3,AISDRDSHQETQY
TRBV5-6,ASSLQFRDNVLT
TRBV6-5,ASSRRAGEKLF
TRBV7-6,ASSLVRGAVNEQF
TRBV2,ASSELGEEDTQY
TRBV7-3,ASSADRGGDEQY
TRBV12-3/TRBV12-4,ASSFSNSPLH
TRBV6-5,ASSFTTGEEQPQH
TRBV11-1,ASSEWDRNTEAF
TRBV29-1,SVGDRGPRGYT
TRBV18,ASSPTPAGTGELF
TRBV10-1,ASSETYGYEQY
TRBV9,ASRALGTGGAGYGYT
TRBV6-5,ASSYSPEHNSPLH
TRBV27,ASRYRGGRDEQF
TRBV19,ASSIGGGLGNTEAF
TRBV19,ASSKAGDTYEQY
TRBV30,AWRGAGSSYNEQF
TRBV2,ASRRRGLTEAF
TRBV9,ASSVEGQALGGYT
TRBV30,AWSVSGDQPQH
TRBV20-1,QTGGGYGYT
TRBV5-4,ASSLGRGGSSYNEQF
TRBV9,ASSVATSGGRTDTQY
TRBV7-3,ASSSTGTGIQY
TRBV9,ASSVGTGGGTQY
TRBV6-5,ASSRTSGSLSSV
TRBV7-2,ASSFAHTGELF
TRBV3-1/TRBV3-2,ASSQEGLAQDNEQF
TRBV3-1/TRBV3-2,ASSPGAFSYEQY